The clone carrying this T cell receptor beta chain was recorded at least ten times. The V gene end was trimmed by 3 bases and the J gene end by 6 bases; junction bases not matched to a gene: 3. Germline values: CDR1 SGHAT, CDR2 FQNNGV. The CDR3 covers 15 residues. One entry per CDR3 protein results from TCRdb running MiXCR on the 5' RACE reads. The sample holds tens of thousands of distinct CDR3 sequences, roughly 9.7% seen once. This entry comes from a study of early T cells in non-severe SARS-CoV-2 infection. The receptor was isolated from an adult who was a healthcare worker with PCR-confirmed SARS-CoV-2 infection or an uninfected control (not recorded which). The sequencing sample was made of whole blood. V is TRBV11-2 and J is TRBJ2-2; 11 bases are shared with TRBD2. The CDR3 reads CASSFTSGSPGELFF. CDR3 in DNA: TGTGCCAGCAGCTTTACTAGCGGGAGTCCCGGGGAGCTGTTTTTT.